This T cell receptor (beta chain) was documented in a study of CD8+ T cells in alopecia areata. Study-level information: Treatment of the treated patients consisted of oral tofacitinib, 5 to 10 mg twice daily. General study results and limits: Tofacitinib delivered significant drops in scalp clonality and in expanded CD8+ clones among the top 100.

Regarding treatment: oral pan-JAK inhibitor, 5-10 mg twice daily. Notes on this clone: Its antigen is unidentified.

Trimming removed 0 bases at V and 5 bases at J, with 14 bases between. CDR1 is GTSNPN, CDR2 SVGIG, per germline (reference sequence). This CDR3 has 14 amino acids. Once RNA had been extracted, it was reverse transcribed into cDNA to act as the sequencing template. Repertoires were generated with immunoSEQ multiplex PCR, while TCRdb's copy carries only in-frame clones and drops some. Of fewer than 250,000 clones listed, approximately 60% are singletons. This TCR was sampled from a human donor with alopecia areata. The input for sequencing was CD4+ T cells sorted from blood, taken at week 4, from a patient treated with tofacitinib. The rearrangement links TRBV30 to TRBJ2-7; D possibly corresponds to TRBD2 (6 bases). The CDR3 DNA reads TGTGCCTGGAGTGTACGGCTAGCGTTCCACGAGCAGTACTTC. Protein product: CAWSVRLAFHEQYF.